These 10 T cell receptor beta chains were all obtained from the same sample, sequenced in a study of blood T cell repertoires in COVID-19. Some clones are missing from TCRdb's copy, which holds only in-frame ones; the method was immunoSEQ multiplex PCR. The sample consists of around 200,000 clones, roughly nine tenths of them appearing once. The material sequenced was peripheral blood. The source of these receptors is a woman aged 55-70 years with COVID-19, enrolled during active disease.

The chain carries TRBV19 and TRBJ1-2, with TRBD1 as a possible D gene (6 bases). The germline V and J ends were trimmed by 7 bases and 9 bases, with 15 bases remaining between them. CDR1 and CDR2 (germline): LNHDA, SQIVND (reference sequence). CDR3 length: 12 amino acids. This chain's CDR3 is CASTTDSARYTF. CDR3 DNA: TGTGCCAGTACCACGGACAGCGCTCGCTACACCTTC.

This clone appeared a single time. The chain links TRBV10-2 to TRBJ1-2, with unresolved D. Trimming pared 6 bases from V and 4 bases from J, leaving 18 bases between. CDR1 and CDR2 (germline): WSHSY, SAAADI. The CDR3 totals 15 residues. In DNA, the CDR3 is TGCGCCAGCAGAATAGAATCCCCCCCCCTCTATGGCTACACCTTC. Residues: CASRIESPPLYGYTF.

The gene calls are TRBV2 and TRBJ1-4; D is unclear. Germline-derived CDR1 and CDR2 are SNHLY and FYNNEI. Trimming shortened V by 6 bases and J by 3 bases, and 5 bases separated the two germline ends. This CDR3 is 12 amino acids long. The CDR3 loop reads CASREANEKLFF. The CDR3 DNA sequence: TGTGCCAGCAGAGAGGCTAATGAAAAACTGTTTTTT.

The CDR3 DNA reads as TGTGCCAGCAGCCCGACAGGGGGGTTAGAGATGACCCAGTACTTC. Translating gives CASSPTGGLEMTQYF. This chain joins TRBV11-2 and TRBJ2-5; 9 positions agree with TRBD1. The CDR3 totals 15 residues. With V trimmed by 5 bases and J by 7 bases, 11 bases remained unmatched. Germline CDR1 reads SGHAT; CDR2 reads FQNNGV. Supplemented by reference TRBV11-2 and TRBJ2-5, the full variable domain reads EAGVAQSPRYKIIEKRQSVAFWCNPISGHATLYWYQQILGQGPKLLIQFQNNGVVDDSQLPKDRFSAERLKGVDSTLKIQPAKLEDSAVYLCASSPTGGLEMTQYFGPGTRLLVL.

The gene calls are TRBV28 and TRBJ1-2, with D perhaps matching TRBD1 (5 bases). This CDR3 region has 12 residues. The V end lost 0 bases, the J end lost 8 bases, and 7 bases lay between the germline ends. CDR1 is MDHEN and CDR2 is SYDVKM in the germline V gene. Here the CDR3 DNA reads TGTGCCAGCAGTTTATGGACAGAGGGCTACACCTTC. Amino acids: CASSLWTEGYTF.

The genes are TRBV5-4 and TRBJ2-5; 7 positions match TRBD2. Losses at the gene ends were 0 bases for V and 1 base for J; bases not matched to a gene: 0. There are 14 residues in the CDR3. From germline, CDR1 is SGHNT and CDR2 YYREEE (reference sequence). CDR3 sequence: CASSLGTSQETQYF. In nucleotides, the CDR3 is TGTGCCAGCAGCTTGGGGACTAGCCAAGAGACCCAGTACTTC.

The chain employs TRBV6-5 and TRBJ2-7; 12 bases align to TRBD2. This CDR3 comprises 14 residues. V lost 6 bases to trimming and J lost 8 bases; unmatched junction nucleotides: 8. In germline, CDR1 is MNHEY, CDR2 SVGAGI. CDR3 sequence (DNA): TGTGCCAGCAGCGCGACTAGCGGGAGTTTCAAGCAGTACTTC. Translation: CASSATSGSFKQYF.

The V call is TRBV2, the J call TRBJ2-2; D not resolved. The germline CDR1 and CDR2 sequences are SNHLY and FYNNEI. Trimming left V 1 base short and J 6 bases short, with 9 bases between. The length of the CDR3 is 14 residues. As DNA, the CDR3 is TGTGCCAGCAGTGAAGTTAGAGTGTCCGGGGAGCTGTTTTTT. This codes for CASSEVRVSGELFF.

Turning to this clone: Mismatch with germline at one junction end may stem from a read error. The V and J genes are TRBV3-1 (or the pseudogene TRBV3-2) and TRBJ2-7; TRBD2 matches 7 bases. Germline CDR1 LGHDT, CDR2 YNNKEL (reference sequence). This CDR3 is 14 amino acids long. CDR3 in DNA: TGTGCCAGCACCCAAGGAAGCGGGACCTACGAGCAGTACTTC. Amino acids: CASTQGSGTYEQYF.

The chain combines TRBV7-9 with TRBJ2-2; a weak D match, TRBD2 (5 bases). Looked up from germline, CDR1 is SEHNR and CDR2 is FQNEAQ (reference sequence). CDR3 length equals 15 residues. Trimming removed 2 bases from V and 4 bases from J, with 11 bases in between. In nucleotides, the CDR3 is TGTGCCAGCAGCTTATTAGCGTCGGGCACCGGGGAGCTGTTTTTT. It is translated as CASSLLASGTGELFF.